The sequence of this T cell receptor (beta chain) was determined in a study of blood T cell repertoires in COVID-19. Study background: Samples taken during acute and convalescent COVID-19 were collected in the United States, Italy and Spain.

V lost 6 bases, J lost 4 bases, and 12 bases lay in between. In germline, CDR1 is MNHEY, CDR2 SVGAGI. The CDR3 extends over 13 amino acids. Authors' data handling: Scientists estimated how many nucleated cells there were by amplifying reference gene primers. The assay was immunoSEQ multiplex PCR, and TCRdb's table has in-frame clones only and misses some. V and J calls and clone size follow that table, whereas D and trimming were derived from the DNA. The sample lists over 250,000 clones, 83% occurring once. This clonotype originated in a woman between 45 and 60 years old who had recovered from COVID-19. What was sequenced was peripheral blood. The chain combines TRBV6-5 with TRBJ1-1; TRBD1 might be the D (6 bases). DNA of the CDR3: TGTGCCAGCAGGAGGGGGGGTAGCACTGAAGCTTTCTTT. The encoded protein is CASRRGGSTEAFF.